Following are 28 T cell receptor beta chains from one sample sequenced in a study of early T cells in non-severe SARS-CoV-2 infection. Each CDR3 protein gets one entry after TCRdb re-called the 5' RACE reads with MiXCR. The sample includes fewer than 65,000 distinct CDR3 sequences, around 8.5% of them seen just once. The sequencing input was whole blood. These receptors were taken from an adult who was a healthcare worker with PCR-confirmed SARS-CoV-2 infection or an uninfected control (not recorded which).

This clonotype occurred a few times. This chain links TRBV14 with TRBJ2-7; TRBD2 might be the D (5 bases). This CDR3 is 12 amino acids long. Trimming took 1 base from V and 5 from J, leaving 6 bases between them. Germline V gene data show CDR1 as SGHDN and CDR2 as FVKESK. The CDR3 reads CASSQVGDEQYF. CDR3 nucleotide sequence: TGTGCCAGCAGCCAAGTCGGGGACGAGCAGTACTTC.

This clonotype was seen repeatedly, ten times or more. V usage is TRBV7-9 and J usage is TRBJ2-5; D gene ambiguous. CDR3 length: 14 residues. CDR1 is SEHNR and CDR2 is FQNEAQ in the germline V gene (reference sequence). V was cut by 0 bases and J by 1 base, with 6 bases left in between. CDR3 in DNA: TGTGCCAGCAGCTTAGCGAACGGCCAAGAGACCCAGTACTTC. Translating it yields CASSLANGQETQYF.

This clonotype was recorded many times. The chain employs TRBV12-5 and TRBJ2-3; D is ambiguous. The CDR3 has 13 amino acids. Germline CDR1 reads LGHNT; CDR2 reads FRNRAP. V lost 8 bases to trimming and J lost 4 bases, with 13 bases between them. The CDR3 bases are TGTGCTAGTAGTCAAGGTTTATCAGATACGCAGTATTTT. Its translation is CASSQGLSDTQYF.

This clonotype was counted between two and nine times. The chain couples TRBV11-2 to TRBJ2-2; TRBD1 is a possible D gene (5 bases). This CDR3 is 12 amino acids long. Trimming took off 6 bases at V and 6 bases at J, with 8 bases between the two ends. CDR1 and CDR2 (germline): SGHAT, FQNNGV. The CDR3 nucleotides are TGTGCCAGCAGGGGGCTCGCCGGGGAGCTGTTTTTT. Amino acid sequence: CASRGLAGELFF. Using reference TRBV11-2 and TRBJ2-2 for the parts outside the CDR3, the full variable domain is EAGVAQSPRYKIIEKRQSVAFWCNPISGHATLYWYQQILGQGPKLLIQFQNNGVVDDSQLPKDRFSAERLKGVDSTLKIQPAKLEDSAVYLCASRGLAGELFFGEGSRLTVL.

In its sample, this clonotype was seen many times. The DNA of the CDR3 is TGTGCCAGCAGTCAGGGGTCCTTATATGGCTACACCTTC. It codes for CASSQGSLYGYTF. The chain combines TRBV27 with TRBJ1-2; possibly TRBD1 for D (6 bases). Per germline, CDR1 MNHEY and CDR2 SMNVEV (reference sequence). The germline V and J ends were trimmed by 5 bases and 5 bases, with 12 bases remaining between them. This CDR3 is built from 13 residues.

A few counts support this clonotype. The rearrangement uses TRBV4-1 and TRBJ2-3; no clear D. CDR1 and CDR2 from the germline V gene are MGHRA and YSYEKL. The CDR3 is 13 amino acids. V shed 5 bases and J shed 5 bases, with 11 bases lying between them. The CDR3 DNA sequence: TGCGCCAGCAGCTCCCGAACGGGAGATACGCAGTATTTT. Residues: CASSSRTGDTQYF.

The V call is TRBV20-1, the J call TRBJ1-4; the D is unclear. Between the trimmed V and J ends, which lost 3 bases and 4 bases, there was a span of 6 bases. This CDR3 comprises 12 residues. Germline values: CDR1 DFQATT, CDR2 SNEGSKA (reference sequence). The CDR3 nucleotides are TGCAGTGCTAGTCGGATTAATGAAAAACTGTTTTTT. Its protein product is CSASRINEKLFF.

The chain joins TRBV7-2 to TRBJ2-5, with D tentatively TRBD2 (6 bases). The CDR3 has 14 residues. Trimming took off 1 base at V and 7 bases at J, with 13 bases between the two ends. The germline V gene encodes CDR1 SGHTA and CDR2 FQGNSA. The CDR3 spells CASSLERVGGTQYF. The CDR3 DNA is TGTGCCAGCAGCTTAGAGCGGGTGGGGGGGACCCAGTACTTC.

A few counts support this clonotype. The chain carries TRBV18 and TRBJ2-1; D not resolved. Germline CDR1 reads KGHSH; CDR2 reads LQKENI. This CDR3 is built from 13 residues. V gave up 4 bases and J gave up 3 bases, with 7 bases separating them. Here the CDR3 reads CASSLINYNEQFF. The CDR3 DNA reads TGTGCCAGCTCACTAATTAACTACAATGAGCAGTTCTTC.

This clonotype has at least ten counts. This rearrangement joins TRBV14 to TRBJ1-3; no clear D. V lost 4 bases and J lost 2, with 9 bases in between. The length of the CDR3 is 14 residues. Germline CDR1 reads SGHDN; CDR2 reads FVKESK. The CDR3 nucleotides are TGTGCCAGCAGCCGAGCAGTAGCTGGAAACACCATATATTTT. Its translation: CASSRAVAGNTIYF.

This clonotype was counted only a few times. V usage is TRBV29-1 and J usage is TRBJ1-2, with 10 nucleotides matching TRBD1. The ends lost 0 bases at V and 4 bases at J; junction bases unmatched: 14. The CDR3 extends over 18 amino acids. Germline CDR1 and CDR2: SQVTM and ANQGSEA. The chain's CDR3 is CSVEEVGRDRGDGYGYTF. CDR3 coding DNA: TGCAGCGTTGAAGAAGTAGGGAGGGACAGGGGAGACGGCTATGGCTACACCTTC.

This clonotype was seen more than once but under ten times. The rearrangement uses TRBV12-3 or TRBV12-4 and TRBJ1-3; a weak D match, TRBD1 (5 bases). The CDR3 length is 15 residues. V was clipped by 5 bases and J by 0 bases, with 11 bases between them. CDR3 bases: TGTGCCAGCAGTGTAGGGGATTACTCTGGAAACACCATATATTTT. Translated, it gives CASSVGDYSGNTIYF.

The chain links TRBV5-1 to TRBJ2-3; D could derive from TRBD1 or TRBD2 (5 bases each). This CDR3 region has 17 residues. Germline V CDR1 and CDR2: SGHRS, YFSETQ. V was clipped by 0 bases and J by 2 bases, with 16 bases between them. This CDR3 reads CASSLAYSGRHTDTQYF. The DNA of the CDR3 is TGCGCCAGCAGCTTGGCCTATTCGGGACGGCACACAGATACGCAGTATTTT.

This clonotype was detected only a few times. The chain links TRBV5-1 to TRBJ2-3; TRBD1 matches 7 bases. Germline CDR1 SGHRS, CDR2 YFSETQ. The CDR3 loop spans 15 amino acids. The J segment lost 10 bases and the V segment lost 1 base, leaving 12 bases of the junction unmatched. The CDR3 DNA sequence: TGCGCCAGCAGCTTGTATGGGACAGAAGCCCTCCCGCAGTATTTT. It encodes CASSLYGTEALPQYF.

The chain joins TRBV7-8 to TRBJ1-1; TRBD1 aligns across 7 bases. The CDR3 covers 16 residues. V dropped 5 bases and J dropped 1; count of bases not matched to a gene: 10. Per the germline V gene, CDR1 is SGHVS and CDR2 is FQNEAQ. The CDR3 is CASSNSRGMRNTEAFF. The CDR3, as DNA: TGTGCCAGCAGCAACTCCAGGGGGATGAGGAACACTGAAGCTTTCTTT.

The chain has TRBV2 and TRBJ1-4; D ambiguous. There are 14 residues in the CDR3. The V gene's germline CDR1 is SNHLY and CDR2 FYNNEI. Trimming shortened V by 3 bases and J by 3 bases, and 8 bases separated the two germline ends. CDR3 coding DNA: TGTGCCAGCAGTGATTCTTCAGCTAATGAAAAACTGTTTTTT. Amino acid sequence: CASSDSSANEKLFF.

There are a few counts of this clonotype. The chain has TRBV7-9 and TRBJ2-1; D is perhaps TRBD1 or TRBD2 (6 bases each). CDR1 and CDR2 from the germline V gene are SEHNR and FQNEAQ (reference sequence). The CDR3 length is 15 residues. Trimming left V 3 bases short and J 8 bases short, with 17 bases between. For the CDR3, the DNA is TGTGCCAGCAGCTTGAGGGGGGAGAGGTTTGATGAGCAGTTCTTC. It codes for CASSLRGERFDEQFF.

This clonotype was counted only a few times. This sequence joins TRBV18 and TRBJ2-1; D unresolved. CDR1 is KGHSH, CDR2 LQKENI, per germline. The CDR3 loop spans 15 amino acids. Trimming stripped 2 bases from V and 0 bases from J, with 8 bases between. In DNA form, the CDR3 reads TGTGCCAGCTCACCAGGCCCGAGCTCCTACAATGAGCAGTTCTTC. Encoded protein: CASSPGPSSYNEQFF.

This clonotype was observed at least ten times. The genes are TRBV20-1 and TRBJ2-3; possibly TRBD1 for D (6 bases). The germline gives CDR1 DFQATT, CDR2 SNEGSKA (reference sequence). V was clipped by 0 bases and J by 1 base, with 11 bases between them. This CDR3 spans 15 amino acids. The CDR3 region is CSARDDNRGTDTQYF. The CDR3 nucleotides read TGCAGTGCTAGAGATGATAACAGGGGCACAGATACGCAGTATTTT.

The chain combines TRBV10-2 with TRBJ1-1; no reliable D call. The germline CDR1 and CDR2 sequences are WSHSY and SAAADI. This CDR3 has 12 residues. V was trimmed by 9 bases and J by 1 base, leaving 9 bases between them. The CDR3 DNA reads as TGCGCCAGTAGAAAGGGGAACACTGAAGCTTTCTTT. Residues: CASRKGNTEAFF.

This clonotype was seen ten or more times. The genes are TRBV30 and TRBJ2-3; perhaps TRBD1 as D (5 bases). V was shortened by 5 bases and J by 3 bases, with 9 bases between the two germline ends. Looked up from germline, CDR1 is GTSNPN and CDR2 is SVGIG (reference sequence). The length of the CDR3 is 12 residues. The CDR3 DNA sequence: TGTGCCTGGGAAAGGGGAACAGATACGCAGTATTTT. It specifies CAWERGTDTQYF.

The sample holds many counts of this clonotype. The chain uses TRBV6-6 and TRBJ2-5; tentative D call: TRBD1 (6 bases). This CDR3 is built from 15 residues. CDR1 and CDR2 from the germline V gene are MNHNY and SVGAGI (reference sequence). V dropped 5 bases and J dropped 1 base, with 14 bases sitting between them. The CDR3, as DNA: TGTGCCAGCAGTAAAGATAGGGGGTTCCAAGAGACCCAGTACTTC. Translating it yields CASSKDRGFQETQYF.

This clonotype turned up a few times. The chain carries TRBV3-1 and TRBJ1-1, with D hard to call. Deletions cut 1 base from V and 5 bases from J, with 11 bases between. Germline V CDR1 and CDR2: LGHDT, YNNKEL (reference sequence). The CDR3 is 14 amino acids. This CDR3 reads CASSQATVWTEAFF. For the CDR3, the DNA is TGTGCCAGCAGCCAAGCGACGGTATGGACTGAAGCTTTCTTT.

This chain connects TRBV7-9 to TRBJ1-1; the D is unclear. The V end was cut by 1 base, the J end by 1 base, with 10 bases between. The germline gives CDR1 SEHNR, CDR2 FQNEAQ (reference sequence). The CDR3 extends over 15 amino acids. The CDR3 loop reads CASSLVWGRNTEAFF. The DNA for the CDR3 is TGTGCCAGCAGCTTAGTCTGGGGTCGGAACACTGAAGCTTTCTTT.

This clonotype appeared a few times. As DNA, the CDR3 is TGTGCCAGCAGCCGCCAGGGGGGGGGCACAGATACGCAGTATTTT. Translating gives CASSRQGGGTDTQYF. The rearrangement joins TRBV7-3 to TRBJ2-3; TRBD1 or TRBD2 may be the D gene (7 bases each). The CDR3 is made up of 15 amino acids. Germline CDR1 is SGHTA and CDR2 is FQGTGA. V shed 5 bases and J shed 1 base, with 13 bases lying between them.

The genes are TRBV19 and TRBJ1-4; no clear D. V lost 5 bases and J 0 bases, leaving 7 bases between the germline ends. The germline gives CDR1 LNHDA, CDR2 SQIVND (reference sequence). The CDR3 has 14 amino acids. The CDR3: CASSHSATNEKLFF. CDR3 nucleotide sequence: TGTGCCAGTAGTCATAGTGCAACTAATGAAAAACTGTTTTTT.

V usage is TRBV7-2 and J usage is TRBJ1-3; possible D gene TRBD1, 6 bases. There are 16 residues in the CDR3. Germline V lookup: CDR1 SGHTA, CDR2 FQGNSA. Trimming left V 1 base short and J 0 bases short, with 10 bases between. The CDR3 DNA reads TGTGCCAGCAGCTTAGGGGCGGGGGCCTCTGGAAACACCATATATTTT. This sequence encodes CASSLGAGASGNTIYF.

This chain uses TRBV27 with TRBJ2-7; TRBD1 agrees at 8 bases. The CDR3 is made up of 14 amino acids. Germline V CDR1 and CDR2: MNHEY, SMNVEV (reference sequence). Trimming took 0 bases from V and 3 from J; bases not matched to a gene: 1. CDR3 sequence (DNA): TGTGCCAGCAGTTTATCGGGGACAGGCTACGAGCAGTACTTC. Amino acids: CASSLSGTGYEQYF.